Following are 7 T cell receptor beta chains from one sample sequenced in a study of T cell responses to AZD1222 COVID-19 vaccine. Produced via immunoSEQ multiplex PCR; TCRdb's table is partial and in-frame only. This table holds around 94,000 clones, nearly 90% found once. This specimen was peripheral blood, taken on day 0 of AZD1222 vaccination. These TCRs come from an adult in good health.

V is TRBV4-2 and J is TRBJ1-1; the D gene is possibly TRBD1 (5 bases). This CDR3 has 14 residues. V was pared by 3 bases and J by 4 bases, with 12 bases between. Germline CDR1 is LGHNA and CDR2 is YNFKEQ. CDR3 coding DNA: TGTGCCAGCAGCCACGCGGCGGGGCCCACTGAAGCTTTCTTT. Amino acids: CASSHAAGPTEAFF.

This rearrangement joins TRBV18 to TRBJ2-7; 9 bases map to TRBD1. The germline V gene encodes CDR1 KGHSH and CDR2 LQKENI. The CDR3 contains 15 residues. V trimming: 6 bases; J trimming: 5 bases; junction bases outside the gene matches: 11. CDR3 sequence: CASSPPEDRGNEQYF. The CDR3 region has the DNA TGTGCCAGCTCCCCCCCGGAGGACAGGGGCAACGAGCAGTACTTC.

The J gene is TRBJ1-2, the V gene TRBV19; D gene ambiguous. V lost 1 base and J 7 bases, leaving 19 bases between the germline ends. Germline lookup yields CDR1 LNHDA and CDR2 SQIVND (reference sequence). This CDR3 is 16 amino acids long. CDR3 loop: CASSIVVGDGLGGYTF. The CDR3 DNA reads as TGTGCCAGTAGTATAGTAGTGGGCGACGGGCTCGGTGGCTACACCTTC.

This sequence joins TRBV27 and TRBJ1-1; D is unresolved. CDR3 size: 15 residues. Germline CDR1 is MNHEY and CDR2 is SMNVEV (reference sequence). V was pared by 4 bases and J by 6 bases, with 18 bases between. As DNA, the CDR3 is TGTGCCAGCAGTTCCTCCGCCCTTTGGCCCGCTGAAGCTTTCTTT. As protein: CASSSSALWPAEAFF.

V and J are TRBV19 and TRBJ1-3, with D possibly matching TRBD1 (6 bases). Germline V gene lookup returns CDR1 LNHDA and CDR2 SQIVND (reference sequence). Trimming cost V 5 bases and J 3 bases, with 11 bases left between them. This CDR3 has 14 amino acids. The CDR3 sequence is CASSLGTNGNTIYF. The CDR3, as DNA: TGTGCCAGTAGTCTTGGGACAAATGGAAACACCATATATTTT.

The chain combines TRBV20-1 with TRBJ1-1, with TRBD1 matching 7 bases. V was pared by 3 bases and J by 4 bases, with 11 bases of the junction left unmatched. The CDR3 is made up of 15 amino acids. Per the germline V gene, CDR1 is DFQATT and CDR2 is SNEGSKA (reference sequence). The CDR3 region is CSASPQGTMGTEAFF. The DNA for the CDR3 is TGCAGTGCTAGTCCACAGGGGACTATGGGCACTGAAGCTTTCTTT.

CDR3 sequence (DNA): TGTGCCAGCAGCTTGGAGATAGCGGAGACCCAGTACTTC. It is translated as CASSLEIAETQYF. The chain is built from TRBV7-8 and TRBJ2-5; a weak D match, TRBD2 (5 bases). The CDR3 covers 13 residues. V was trimmed by 3 bases and J by 5 bases, leaving 10 bases between them. CDR1 SGHVS and CDR2 FQNEAQ come from the germline V gene.